The 10 T cell receptor beta chains presented below share a single source sample, sequenced in a study of Ad26.COV2.S vaccination and SARS-CoV-2 variants. Only in-frame clones appear in the TCRdb table, and some are missing; sequencing was by immunoSEQ multiplex PCR. Here the sample spans 43,000 or so clones, around 83% being singletons. The material was peripheral blood, obtained after recovery from COVID-19. The receptors were gathered from a human donor who had recovered from COVID-19.

The CDR3 bases are TGTGCCAGCAGCTATAGCGGGATCAATCAAGAGACCCAGTACTTC. This translates into CASSYSGINQETQYF. The J gene is TRBJ2-5, the V gene TRBV7-2; 8 bases match TRBD2. V shed 4 bases, J shed 2 bases, and the junction held 6 bases outside the gene matches. The CDR3 extends over 15 amino acids. Germline V gene sequence: CDR1 SGHTA, CDR2 FQGNSA.

This rearrangement joins TRBV7-2 to TRBJ1-1, with D perhaps matching TRBD1 (5 bases). With 6 bases removed from V and 5 bases from J, the gap between germline ends came to 16 bases. Germline-derived CDR1 and CDR2 are SGHTA and FQGNSA. The CDR3 is 14 amino acids. The DNA for the CDR3 is TGTGCCAGCAGACCTGGATTTAGGGGAACTGAAGCTTTCTTT. Its translation: CASRPGFRGTEAFF. The full variable domain, rest sourced from reference TRBV7-2 and TRBJ1-1, is GAGVSQSPSNKVTEKGKDVELRCDPISGHTALYWYRQSLGQGLEFLIYFQGNSAPDKSGLPSDRFSAERTGGSVSTLTIQRTQQEDSAVYLCASRPGFRGTEAFFGQGTRLTVV.

The chain has TRBV18 and TRBJ1-2; tentatively, D is TRBD1 (5 bases). The CDR3 sequence is 15 residues long. CDR1 and CDR2 (germline): KGHSH, LQKENI. The V end was cut by 2 bases, the J end by 4 bases, with 14 bases between. This CDR3 is CASSPERGSGYGYTF. CDR3 bases: TGTGCCAGCTCACCAGAAAGGGGTTCCGGCTATGGCTACACCTTC.

V gene TRBV9 combines with J gene TRBJ1-4, with unresolved D. Trimming pared 0 bases from V and 4 bases from J, leaving 13 bases between. CDR1 SGDLS and CDR2 YYNGEE come from the germline V gene. The CDR3 runs to 16 residues. Here the CDR3 DNA reads TGTGCCAGCAGCGTAGCGGGCGGACGGATTAATGAAAAACTGTTTTTT. It codes for CASSVAGGRINEKLFF.

This chain connects TRBV3-1 (or the pseudogene TRBV3-2) to TRBJ2-1; 12 bases match TRBD2. The CDR3 is 16 residues long. V lost 5 bases, J lost 7 bases, and 9 bases stayed unmatched. The germline CDR1 and CDR2 sequences are LGHDT and YNNKEL (reference sequence). CDR3 region: CASSTTSGRVWNEQFF. For the CDR3, the DNA is TGTGCCAGCAGCACGACTAGCGGGAGAGTTTGGAATGAGCAGTTCTTC.

The chain joins TRBV3-1 (or the pseudogene TRBV3-2) to TRBJ2-7; tentative D call: TRBD1 (6 bases). Germline loops: CDR1 LGHDT, CDR2 YNNKEL (reference sequence). The CDR3 length is 13 residues. With 11 bases removed from V and 4 bases from J, the gap between germline ends came to 18 bases. This chain's CDR3 is CAVGRDTSYEQYF. CDR3 nucleotides: TGTGCCGTCGGCCGGGACACTTCTTACGAGCAGTACTTC.

The chain joins TRBV18 to TRBJ1-2; D uncertain. Germline loops: CDR1 KGHSH, CDR2 LQKENI. This CDR3 contains 14 residues. The V end was cut by 0 bases, the J end by 6 bases, with 11 bases between. CDR3 nucleotide sequence: TGTGCCAGCTCACCACCGGCGGACCGCGATGGCTACACCTTC. It yields the protein CASSPPADRDGYTF.

The chain uses TRBV5-4 and TRBJ2-2; the match to TRBD1 covers 8 bases. The junction had 2 bases not matched to a gene; V was cut back by 3 bases and J by 1 base. Per the germline V gene, CDR1 is SGHNT and CDR2 is YYREEE (reference sequence). This CDR3 has 15 residues. CDR3: CASSSGTGNTGELFF. DNA of the CDR3: TGTGCCAGCAGCTCCGGGACAGGGAACACCGGGGAGCTGTTTTTT.

This chain joins TRBV6-1 and TRBJ2-3, with D unresolved. Germline-derived CDR1 and CDR2 are MNHNS and SASEGT. Trimming shortened V by 6 bases and J by 6 bases, and 13 bases separated the two germline ends. This CDR3 has 13 residues. The CDR3 reads CASRVIGLDTQYF. As DNA, the CDR3 is TGTGCCAGCAGGGTTATAGGGCTTGATACGCAGTATTTT.

The CDR3 loop reads CASSVTGGGSPLHF. The CDR3 coding sequence is TGTGCCAGCAGTGTGACAGGGGGGGGGTCACCCCTCCACTTT. This rearrangement joins TRBV2 to TRBJ1-6, with 9 bases matching TRBD1. The CDR3 sequence is 14 residues long. The V segment lost 4 bases and the J segment 10 bases; nucleotides outside the gene matches: 5. Germline lookup yields CDR1 SNHLY and CDR2 FYNNEI.